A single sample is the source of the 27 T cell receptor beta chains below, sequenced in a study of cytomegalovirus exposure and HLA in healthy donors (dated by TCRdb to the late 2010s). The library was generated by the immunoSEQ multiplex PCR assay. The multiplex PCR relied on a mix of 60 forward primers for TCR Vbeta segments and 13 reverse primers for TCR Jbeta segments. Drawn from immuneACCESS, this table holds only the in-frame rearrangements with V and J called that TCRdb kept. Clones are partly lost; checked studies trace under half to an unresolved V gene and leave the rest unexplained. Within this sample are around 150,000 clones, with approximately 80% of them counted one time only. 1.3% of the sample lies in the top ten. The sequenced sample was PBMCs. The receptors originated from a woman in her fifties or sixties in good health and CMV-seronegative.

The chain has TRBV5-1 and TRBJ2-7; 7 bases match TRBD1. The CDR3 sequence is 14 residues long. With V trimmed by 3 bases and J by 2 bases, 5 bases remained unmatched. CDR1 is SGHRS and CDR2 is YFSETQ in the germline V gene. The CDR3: CASSSQGETYEQYF. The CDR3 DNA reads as TGCGCCAGCAGCTCCCAGGGGGAAACCTACGAGCAGTACTTC. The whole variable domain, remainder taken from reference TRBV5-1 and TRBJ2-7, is KAGVTQTPRYLIKTRGQQVTLSCSPISGHRSVSWYQQTPGQGLQFLFEYFSETQRNKGNFPGRFSGRQFSNSRSEMNVSTLELGDSALYLCASSSQGETYEQYFGPGTRLTVT.

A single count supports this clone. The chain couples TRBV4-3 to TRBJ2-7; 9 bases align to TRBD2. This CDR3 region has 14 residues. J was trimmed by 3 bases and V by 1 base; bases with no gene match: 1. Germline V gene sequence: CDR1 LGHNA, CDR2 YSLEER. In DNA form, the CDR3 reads TGCGCCAGCAGCCAAGCACTAGCGGGCTACGAGCAGTACTTC. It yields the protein CASSQALAGYEQYF.

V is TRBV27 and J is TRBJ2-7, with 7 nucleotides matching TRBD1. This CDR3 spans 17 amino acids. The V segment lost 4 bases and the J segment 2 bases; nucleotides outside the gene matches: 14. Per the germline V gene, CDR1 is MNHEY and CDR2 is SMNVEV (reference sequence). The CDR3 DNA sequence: TGTGCCAGCAGTTCCCCGAATGGGCAGGGGGTCCCCTACGAGCAGTACTTC. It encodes CASSSPNGQGVPYEQYF.

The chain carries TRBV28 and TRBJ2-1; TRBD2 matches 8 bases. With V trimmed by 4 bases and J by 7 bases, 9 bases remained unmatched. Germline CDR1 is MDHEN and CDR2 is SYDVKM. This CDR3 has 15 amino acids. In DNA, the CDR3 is TGTGCCAGCAGTTCCCGGGGTAGCGGGGAGAATGAGCAGTTCTTC. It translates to CASSSRGSGENEQFF.

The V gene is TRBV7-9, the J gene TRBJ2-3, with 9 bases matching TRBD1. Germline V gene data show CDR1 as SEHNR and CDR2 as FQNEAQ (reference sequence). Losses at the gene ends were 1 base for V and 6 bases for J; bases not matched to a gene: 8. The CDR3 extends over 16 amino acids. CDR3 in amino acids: CASSLEGTGKTDTQYF. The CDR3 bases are TGTGCCAGCAGCTTAGAAGGGACAGGGAAGACGGATACGCAGTATTTT.

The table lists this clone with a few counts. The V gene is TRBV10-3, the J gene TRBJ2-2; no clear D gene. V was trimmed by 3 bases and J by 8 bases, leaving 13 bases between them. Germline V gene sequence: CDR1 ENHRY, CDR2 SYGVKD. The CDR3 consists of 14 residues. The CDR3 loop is CAISDEKSRGELFF. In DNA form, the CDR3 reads TGTGCCATCAGTGACGAAAAGAGTCGAGGGGAGCTGTTTTTT.

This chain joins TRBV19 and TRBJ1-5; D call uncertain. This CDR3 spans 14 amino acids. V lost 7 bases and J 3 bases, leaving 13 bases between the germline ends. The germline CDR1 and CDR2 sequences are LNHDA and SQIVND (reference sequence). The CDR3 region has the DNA TGTGCCAGTAATCCACAACGAAACAATCAGCCCCAGCATTTT. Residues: CASNPQRNNQPQHF.

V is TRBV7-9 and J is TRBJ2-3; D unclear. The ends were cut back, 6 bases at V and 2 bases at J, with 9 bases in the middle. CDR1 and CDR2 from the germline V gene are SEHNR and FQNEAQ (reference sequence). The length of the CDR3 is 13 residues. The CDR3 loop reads CASSSRPTDTQYF. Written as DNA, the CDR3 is TGTGCCAGCAGTTCGAGGCCCACAGATACGCAGTATTTT.

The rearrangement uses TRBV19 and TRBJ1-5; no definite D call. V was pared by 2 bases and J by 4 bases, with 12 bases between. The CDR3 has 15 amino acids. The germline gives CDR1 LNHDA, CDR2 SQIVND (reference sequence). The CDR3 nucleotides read TGTGCCAGTAGTATACTGGGAGCTCGGAATCAGCCCCAGCATTTT. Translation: CASSILGARNQPQHF.

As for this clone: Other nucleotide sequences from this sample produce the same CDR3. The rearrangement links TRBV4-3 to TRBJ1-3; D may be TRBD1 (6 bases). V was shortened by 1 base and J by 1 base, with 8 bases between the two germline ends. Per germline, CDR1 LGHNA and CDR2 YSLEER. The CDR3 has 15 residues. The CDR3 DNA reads TGCGCCAGCAGCCAAGGGGACATTTCTGGAAACACCATATATTTT. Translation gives CASSQGDISGNTIYF.

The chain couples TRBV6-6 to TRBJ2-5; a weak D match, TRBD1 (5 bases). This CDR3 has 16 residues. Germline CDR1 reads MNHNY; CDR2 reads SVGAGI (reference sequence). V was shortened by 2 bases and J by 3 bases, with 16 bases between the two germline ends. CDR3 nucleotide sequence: TGTGCCAGCAGTTACGGGCAGGGTTTACCTAAAGAGACCCAGTACTTC. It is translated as CASSYGQGLPKETQYF.

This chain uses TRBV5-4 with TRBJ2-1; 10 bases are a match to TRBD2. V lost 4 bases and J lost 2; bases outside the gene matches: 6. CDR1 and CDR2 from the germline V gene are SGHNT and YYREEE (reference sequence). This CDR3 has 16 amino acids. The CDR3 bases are TGTGCCAGCAGCCAACAGCGGGGGGGAGCCTACAATGAGCAGTTCTTC. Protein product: CASSQQRGGAYNEQFF.

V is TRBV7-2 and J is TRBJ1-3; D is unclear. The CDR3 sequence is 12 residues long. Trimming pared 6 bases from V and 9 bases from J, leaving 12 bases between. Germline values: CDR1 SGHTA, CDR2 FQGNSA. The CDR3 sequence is CASSLTRATIYF. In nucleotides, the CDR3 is TGTGCCAGCAGTTTAACCCGAGCCACCATATATTTT.

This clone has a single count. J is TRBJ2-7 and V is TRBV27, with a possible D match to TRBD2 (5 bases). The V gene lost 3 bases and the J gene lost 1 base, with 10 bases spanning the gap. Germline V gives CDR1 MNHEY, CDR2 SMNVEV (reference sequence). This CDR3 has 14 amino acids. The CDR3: CASSFGRESYEQYF. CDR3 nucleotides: TGTGCCAGCAGTTTCGGACGGGAATCCTACGAGCAGTACTTC.

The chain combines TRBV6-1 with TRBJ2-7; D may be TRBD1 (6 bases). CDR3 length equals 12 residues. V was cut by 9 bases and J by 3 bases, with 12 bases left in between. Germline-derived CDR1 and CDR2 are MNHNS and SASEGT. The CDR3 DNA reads TGTGCCAGAGGGACATTCGGCTACGAGCAGTACTTC. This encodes CARGTFGYEQYF.

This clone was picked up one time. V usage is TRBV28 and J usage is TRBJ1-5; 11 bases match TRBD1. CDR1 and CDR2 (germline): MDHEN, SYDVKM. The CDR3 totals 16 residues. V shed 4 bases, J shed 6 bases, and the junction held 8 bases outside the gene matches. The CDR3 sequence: CASSSPGQGEFQPQHF. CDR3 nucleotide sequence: TGTGCCAGCAGTTCACCGGGACAGGGGGAATTTCAGCCCCAGCATTTT.

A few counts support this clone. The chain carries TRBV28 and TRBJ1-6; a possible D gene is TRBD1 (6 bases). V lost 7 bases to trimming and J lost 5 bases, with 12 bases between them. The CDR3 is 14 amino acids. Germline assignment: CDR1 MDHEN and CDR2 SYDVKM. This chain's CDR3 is CASISAGDNSPLHF. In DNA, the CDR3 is TGTGCCAGCATCTCGGCAGGGGATAATTCACCCCTCCACTTT.

The chain's CDR3 is CASSLLGRGNSYEQYF. The DNA of the CDR3 is TGTGCCAGCAGTTTATTAGGCAGGGGAAACTCCTACGAGCAGTACTTC. The chain has TRBV28 and TRBJ2-7; tentatively, D is TRBD1 (6 bases). The V gene's germline CDR1 is MDHEN and CDR2 SYDVKM. The CDR3 consists of 16 residues. Deletions cut 1 base from V and 0 bases from J, with 13 bases between.

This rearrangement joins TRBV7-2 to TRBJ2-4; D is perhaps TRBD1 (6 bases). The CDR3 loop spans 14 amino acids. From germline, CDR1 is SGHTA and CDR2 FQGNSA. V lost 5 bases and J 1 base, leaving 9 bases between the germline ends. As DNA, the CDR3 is TGTGCCAGCAGCCCAGGACAGGCCAAAAACATTCAGTACTTC. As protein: CASSPGQAKNIQYF.

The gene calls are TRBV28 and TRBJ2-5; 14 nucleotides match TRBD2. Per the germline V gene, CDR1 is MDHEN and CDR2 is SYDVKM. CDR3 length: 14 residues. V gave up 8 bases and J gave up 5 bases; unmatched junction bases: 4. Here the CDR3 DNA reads TGTGCCAGCGGGACTAGCGGGGGAGTCGAGACCCAGTACTTC. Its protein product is CASGTSGGVETQYF. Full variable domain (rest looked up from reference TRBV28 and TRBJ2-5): DVKVTQSSRYLVKRTGEKVFLECVQDMDHENMFWYRQDPGLGLRLIYFSYDVKMKEKGDIPEGYSVSREKKERFSLILESASTNQTSMYLCASGTSGGVETQYFGPGTRLLVL.

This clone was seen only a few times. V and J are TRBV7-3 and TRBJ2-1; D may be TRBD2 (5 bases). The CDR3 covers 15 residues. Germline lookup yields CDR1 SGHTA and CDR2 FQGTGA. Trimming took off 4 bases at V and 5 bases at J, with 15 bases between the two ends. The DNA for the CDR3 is TGTGCCAGCAGCTCCGGGGTGACTTTGAACAATGAGCAGTTCTTC. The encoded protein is CASSSGVTLNNEQFF.

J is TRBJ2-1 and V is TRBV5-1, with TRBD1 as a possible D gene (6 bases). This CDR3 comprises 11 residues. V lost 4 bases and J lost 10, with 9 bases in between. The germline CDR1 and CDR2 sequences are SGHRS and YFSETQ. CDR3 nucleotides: TGCGCCAGCAGCACCGGGACAGAGCAGTTCTTC. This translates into CASSTGTEQFF.

The CDR3 nucleotides read TGTGCCAGCAGTTACTACCCGGACAGGGGCGCAGATGGCTACACCTTC. Translated, it gives CASSYYPDRGADGYTF. The gene calls are TRBV6-5 and TRBJ1-2; TRBD1 matches at 9 bases. The V gene's germline CDR1 is MNHEY and CDR2 SVGAGI. The CDR3 is 16 residues long. V trimming: 1 base; J trimming: 6 bases; junction bases outside the gene matches: 9.

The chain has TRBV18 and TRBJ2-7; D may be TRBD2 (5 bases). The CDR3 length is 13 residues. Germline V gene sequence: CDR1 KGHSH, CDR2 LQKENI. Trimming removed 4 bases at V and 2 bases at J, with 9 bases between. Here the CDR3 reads CASSRTETYEQYF. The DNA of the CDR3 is TGTGCCAGCTCACGGACTGAAACCTACGAGCAGTACTTC.

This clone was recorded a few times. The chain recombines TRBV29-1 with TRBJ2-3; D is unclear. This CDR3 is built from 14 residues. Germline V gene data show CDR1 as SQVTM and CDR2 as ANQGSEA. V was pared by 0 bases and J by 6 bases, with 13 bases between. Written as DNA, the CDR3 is TGCAGCGTTGAAGAGGCAGGTCCATGGGATACGCAGTATTTT. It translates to CSVEEAGPWDTQYF.

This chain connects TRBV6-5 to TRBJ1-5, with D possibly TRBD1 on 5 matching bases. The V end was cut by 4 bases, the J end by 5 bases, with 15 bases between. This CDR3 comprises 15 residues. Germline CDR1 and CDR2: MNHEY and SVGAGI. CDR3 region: CASSSSGGRDQPQHF. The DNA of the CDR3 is TGTGCCAGCAGTTCCTCGGGAGGCAGGGATCAGCCCCAGCATTTT.

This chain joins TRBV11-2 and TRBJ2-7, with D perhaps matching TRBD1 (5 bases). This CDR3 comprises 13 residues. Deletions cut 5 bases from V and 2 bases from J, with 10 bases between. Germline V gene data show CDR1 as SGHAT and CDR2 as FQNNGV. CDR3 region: CASSTGSTYEQYF. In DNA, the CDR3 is TGTGCCAGCAGCACAGGATCTACCTACGAGCAGTACTTC.